These 25 T cell receptor beta chains came from one sample sequenced in a study of T cell responses to AZD1222 COVID-19 vaccine. Method: immunoSEQ multiplex PCR; TCRdb's copy keeps in-frame clones and lacks some. Of over 120,000 clones listed, about 82% were seen once; the top ten hold 5% to 6%. Specimen: peripheral blood, collected 28 days after the second AZD1222 dose. The receptors stem from an adult who received the AZD1222 COVID-19 vaccine.

The chain couples TRBV30 to TRBJ2-7; D gene unclear. The length of the CDR3 is 13 residues. V was pared by 5 bases and J by 2 bases, with 13 bases between. Germline CDR1 reads GTSNPN; CDR2 reads SVGIG (reference sequence). The CDR3 region is CAWGQGLTYEQYF. The DNA of the CDR3 is TGTGCCTGGGGTCAAGGGCTGACCTACGAGCAGTACTTC.

The chain joins TRBV24-1 to TRBJ2-4, with TRBD1 matching over 7 bases. CDR3 size: 17 residues. Germline V lookup: CDR1 KGHDR, CDR2 SFDVKD. Unmatched junction bases numbered 16, after V lost 6 bases and J lost 6 bases. CDR3 loop: CATSYVSIGDRRNIQYF. The CDR3 DNA sequence: TGTGCCACCAGTTATGTTAGTATCGGGGACAGAAGAAACATTCAGTACTTC.

The rearrangement links TRBV9 to TRBJ2-5; 8 positions agree with TRBD2. Germline V gives CDR1 SGDLS, CDR2 YYNGEE. V was clipped by 0 bases and J by 3 bases; unmatched bases: 10. The length of the CDR3 is 17 residues. CDR3 DNA: TGTGCCAGCAGCGTAGGTGGCGGGGGGCTACCAGAAGAGACCCAGTACTTC. This translates into CASSVGGGGLPEETQYF.

The CDR3 nucleotides read TGTGCCAGCAGTAGGACGGCGAACACTGAAGCTTTCTTT. Protein product: CASSRTANTEAFF. This chain links TRBV12-3 or TRBV12-4 with TRBJ1-1, with unresolved D. V was clipped by 5 bases and J by 1 base, with 8 bases between them. The CDR3 has 13 residues.

V is TRBV12-3 or TRBV12-4 and J is TRBJ1-2; D remains ambiguous. Trimming took off 3 bases at V and 4 bases at J, with 9 bases between the two ends. The CDR3 consists of 13 residues. This CDR3 is CASSFEKGYGYTF. For the CDR3, the DNA is TGTGCCAGCAGTTTCGAGAAGGGCTATGGCTACACCTTC.

The J gene is TRBJ1-6, the V gene TRBV6-5; 9 nucleotides align to TRBD1. V shed 7 bases and J 8 bases; nucleotides not matched to a gene: 9. This CDR3 region has 15 residues. Germline CDR1 reads MNHEY; CDR2 reads SVGAGI. As DNA, the CDR3 is TGTGCCAGCAATACAGGGGGCGCGAGCCATTCACCCCTCCACTTT. As protein: CASNTGGASHSPLHF.

The chain links TRBV10-3 to TRBJ2-2; D remains unclear. Trimming took off 5 bases at V and 0 bases at J, with 7 bases between the two ends. The CDR3 extends over 14 amino acids. CDR1 and CDR2 (germline): ENHRY, SYGVKD. CDR3 in amino acids: CAISLITNTGELFF. In DNA, the CDR3 is TGTGCCATCAGTTTGATTACGAACACCGGGGAGCTGTTTTTT.

This rearrangement joins TRBV2 to TRBJ2-5; perhaps TRBD2 as D (6 bases). Germline CDR1 reads SNHLY; CDR2 reads FYNNEI. This CDR3 is 12 amino acids long. Trimming cost V 4 bases and J 5 bases, with 8 bases left between them. This CDR3 reads CASSVEGETQYF. Written as DNA, the CDR3 is TGTGCCAGCAGTGTGGAGGGGGAGACCCAGTACTTC.

In its sample, this clone was seen once. This CDR3 reads CASRPERGVNTGELFF. The DNA of the CDR3 is TGTGCCAGCAGGCCTGAGAGGGGGGTGAACACCGGGGAGCTGTTTTTT. This rearrangement joins TRBV3-1 (or the pseudogene TRBV3-2) to TRBJ2-2, with D possibly being TRBD1 or TRBD2 (6 bases each). Germline V gene sequence: CDR1 LGHDT, CDR2 YNNKEL (reference sequence). With 6 bases removed from V and 1 base from J, the gap between germline ends came to 15 bases. This CDR3 is 16 amino acids long.

J is TRBJ2-7 and V is TRBV7-9, with D maybe TRBD2 (6 bases). This CDR3 region has 16 residues. Trimming pared 5 bases from V and 5 bases from J, leaving 22 bases between. Germline CDR1 and CDR2: SEHNR and FQNEAQ (reference sequence). In DNA form, the CDR3 reads TGTGCCAGCAGCGCGCGGGTTGGCGGAGGGATCCACGAGCAGTACTTC. This codes for CASSARVGGGIHEQYF.

This rearrangement joins TRBV6-5 to TRBJ2-3; tentative D call: TRBD2 (5 bases). Germline CDR1 is MNHEY and CDR2 is SVGAGI. V was shortened by 11 bases and J by 1 base, with 13 bases between the two germline ends. This CDR3 is 13 amino acids long. The DNA for the CDR3 is TGTGCCGGAGGCCAGGCTGGCACAGATACGCAGTATTTT. Its protein is CAGGQAGTDTQYF.

V and J are TRBV19 and TRBJ2-3, with D possibly being TRBD2 (6 bases). Germline CDR1 reads LNHDA; CDR2 reads SQIVND (reference sequence). The CDR3 runs 13 residues. The V gene lost 7 bases and the J gene lost 6 bases, with 14 bases spanning the gap. The CDR3 coding sequence is TGTGCCAGTACCGGGAGTAGTCGGGATACGCAGTATTTT. Translating gives CASTGSSRDTQYF.

The genes are TRBV6-2 or TRBV6-3 and TRBJ1-4; tentatively, D is TRBD1 (5 bases). The length of the CDR3 is 18 residues. Deletions cut 0 bases from V and 8 bases from J, with 22 bases between. CDR1 and CDR2 from the germline V gene are MNHEY and SVGEGT. DNA for the CDR3: TGTGCCAGCAGTTACTCGACGGCGGGGCTTAAAGTTGAAGAAAAACTGTTTTTT. Translated: CASSYSTAGLKVEEKLFF.

V is TRBV27 and J is TRBJ1-1; D gene unclear. Per germline, CDR1 MNHEY and CDR2 SMNVEV (reference sequence). The CDR3 extends over 14 amino acids. V lost 3 bases to trimming and J lost 1 base, with 9 bases between them. DNA of the CDR3: TGTGCCAGCAGTTTGGGCTTTTCGAACACTGAAGCTTTCTTT. Translating it yields CASSLGFSNTEAFF.

The chain employs TRBV3-1 (or the pseudogene TRBV3-2) and TRBJ2-3; possibly TRBD1 or TRBD2 for D (7 bases each). The CDR3 is 15 amino acids. Germline V CDR1 and CDR2: LGHDT, YNNKEL (reference sequence). V shed 4 bases and J shed 6 bases, with 17 bases lying between them. The CDR3 bases are TGTGCCAGCAGCCGGCCAGGGGGGGCCGGGGATACGCAGTATTTT. Its translation is CASSRPGGAGDTQYF.

The chain couples TRBV18 to TRBJ1-2; TRBD1 matches 9 bases. The CDR3 length is 12 residues. V dropped 5 bases and J dropped 7; count of bases not matched to a gene: 2. Germline CDR1 is KGHSH and CDR2 is LQKENI. CDR3 DNA: TGTGCCAGCTCAGGGACAGGGAGTGGCTACACCTTC. This codes for CASSGTGSGYTF.

The chain has TRBV3-1 (or the pseudogene TRBV3-2) and TRBJ2-1, with D maybe TRBD2 (7 bases). V dropped 3 bases and J dropped 0 bases, with 18 bases sitting between them. CDR1 and CDR2 from the germline V gene are LGHDT and YNNKEL (reference sequence). This CDR3 is built from 18 residues. Here the CDR3 reads CASSHLAGGGSSYNEQFF. For the CDR3, the DNA is TGTGCCAGCAGCCACCTAGCCGGGGGCGGGAGCTCCTACAATGAGCAGTTCTTC.

The V gene is TRBV5-1, the J gene TRBJ2-3; 11 bases are shared with TRBD1. Losses at the gene ends were 0 bases for V and 4 bases for J; bases not matched to a gene: 1. Germline loops: CDR1 SGHRS, CDR2 YFSETQ. The CDR3 is made up of 15 amino acids. CDR3 loop: CASSLGTGGPDTQYF. The CDR3 DNA reads TGCGCCAGCAGCTTGGGGACAGGGGGCCCAGATACGCAGTATTTT.

The rearrangement joins TRBV4-2 to TRBJ2-7; TRBD2 is a possible D gene (6 bases). The CDR3 has 15 amino acids. Deletions cut 1 base from V and 0 bases from J, with 10 bases between. Per the germline V gene, CDR1 is LGHNA and CDR2 is YNFKEQ. CDR3 in amino acids: CASSQGLGASYEQYF. The CDR3 coding sequence is TGTGCCAGCAGCCAAGGACTAGGGGCCTCCTACGAGCAGTACTTC.

The chain recombines TRBV11-2 with TRBJ2-7; D remains unclear. CDR3 length: 13 residues. Trimming pared 5 bases from V and 5 bases from J, leaving 13 bases between. Germline V gives CDR1 SGHAT, CDR2 FQNNGV. The CDR3 sequence is CASSPGRVNEQYF. The CDR3 DNA is TGTGCCAGCAGCCCGGGCCGGGTAAACGAGCAGTACTTC.

A few counts support this clone. Written as DNA, the CDR3 is TGTGCCAGCAGCCCCATTTTGACGGGACAGACCTACGAGCAGTACTTC. Its translation is CASSPILTGQTYEQYF. The rearrangement uses TRBV7-8 and TRBJ2-7; 7 nucleotides match TRBD1. CDR1 SGHVS and CDR2 FQNEAQ come from the germline V gene. This CDR3 has 16 residues. Germline trimming cut 5 bases from V and 2 bases from J; bases unmatched to any gene: 12.

The rearrangement links TRBV4-1 to TRBJ2-6; 9 bases line up with TRBD2. The CDR3 has 19 residues. The germline V gene has CDR1 MGHRA and CDR2 YSYEKL. V shed 0 bases and J 0 bases; nucleotides not matched to a gene: 6. CDR3 residues: CASSQDRAGGFSGANVLTF. The DNA of the CDR3 is TGCGCCAGCAGCCAAGATCGAGCGGGGGGTTTCTCTGGGGCCAACGTCCTGACTTTC.

The rearrangement uses TRBV5-4 and TRBJ2-3; 12 bases map to TRBD1. With 5 bases clipped from V and 1 base from J, the junction kept 8 bases outside the gene matches. The CDR3 loop spans 17 amino acids. Per the germline V gene, CDR1 is SGHNT and CDR2 is YYREEE (reference sequence). The chain's CDR3 is CASSPGGQGAGTDTQYF. The DNA for the CDR3 is TGTGCCAGCAGTCCAGGGGGACAGGGGGCCGGCACAGATACGCAGTATTTT.

The table lists this clone with a few counts. The rearrangement uses TRBV27 and TRBJ1-4, with D perhaps matching TRBD1 (6 bases). The germline V gene has CDR1 MNHEY and CDR2 SMNVEV (reference sequence). The CDR3 length is 16 residues. With 5 bases removed from V and 4 bases from J, the gap between germline ends came to 17 bases. The CDR3 DNA reads TGTGCCAGCAGTCACATCGGAGGACAGAGTAATGAAAAACTGTTTTTT. This sequence encodes CASSHIGGQSNEKLFF.

A single count supports this clone. This chain uses TRBV6-5 with TRBJ2-1; D uncertain. Germline values: CDR1 MNHEY, CDR2 SVGAGI. V was shortened by 6 bases and J by 0 bases, with 9 bases between the two germline ends. The CDR3 has 14 residues. CDR3 amino acids: CASSSRSSYNEQFF. The CDR3 coding sequence is TGTGCCAGCAGCAGTAGGAGCTCCTACAATGAGCAGTTCTTC.